These T cell receptor beta chains were read from a single sample in a study of response to subunit inactivated influenza vaccine. TCRdb ran MiXCR on the RT-PCR reads and lists one entry per CDR3 protein. This table has roughly 570,000 distinct CDR3 sequences, under 15% appearing once. The sample was PBMCs from blood, taken roughly 46 days after vaccination. These receptors all come from a man over 45 who received an inactivated influenza vaccine. CDR3s include the opening cysteine and the closing phenylalanine or tryptophan. A D gene is named only where the DNA matches it firmly. Rows give clone size only sometimes, using once, few, many, or a class for an expanded clone.

NA,TRBJ2-5,NA,TRBV6-5,CASSYSEQVGTQYF,TGTGCCAGCAGTTACTCGGAGCAGGTGGGGACCCAGTACTTC
NA,TRBJ2-7,few,TRBV20-1,CSARGGGMRGAYEQYF,TGCAGTGCTAGGGGAGGGGGCATGAGGGGTGCCTACGAGCAGTACTTC
NA,TRBJ1-2,NA,TRBV7-9,CASSLLLETNYGYTF,TGTGCCAGCAGCTTACTACTGGAGACTAACTATGGCTACACCTTC
NA,TRBJ2-7,NA,TRBV7-9,CASSLYDEQYF,TGTGCCAGCAGCTTATACGACGAGCAGTACTTC
NA,TRBJ2-1,few,TRBV5-5,CASTLWVSNEQFF,TGTGCCAGCACCCTCTGGGTCAGTAATGAGCAGTTCTTC
NA,TRBJ1-5,many,TRBV4-3,CASSQGTGTGNQPQHF,TGCGCCAGCAGCCAAGGCACAGGGACGGGCAATCAGCCCCAGCATTTT
NA,TRBJ1-1,few,TRBV29-1,CSGTFLGSTGEAFF,TGCAGCGGGACCTTTTTGGGTAGCACTGGTGAAGCTTTCTTT
NA,TRBJ1-1,few,TRBV6-4,CASSDGQGRGNTEAFF,TGTGCCAGCAGTGACGGGCAGGGAAGGGGGAACACTGAAGCTTTCTTT
NA,TRBJ1-1,NA,TRBV15,CATSRMGGTEAFF,TGTGCCACCAGCAGGATGGGGGGGACTGAAGCTTTCTTT
TRBD1,TRBJ1-2,NA,TRBV19,CASMTGGYGYTF,TGTGCCAGTATGACAGGGGGATATGGCTACACCTTC
TRBD2,TRBJ2-3,NA,TRBV12-3/TRBV12-4,CASSSLLSGATPDTQYF,TGTGCCAGCAGTAGCTTGCTTAGCGGGGCAACACCAGATACGCAGTATTTT
NA,TRBJ1-6,many,TRBV12-3/TRBV12-4,CASSLGSSYNSPLHF,TGTGCCAGCAGTTTAGGGAGCTCCTATAATTCACCCCTCCACTTT
TRBD2,TRBJ2-5,NA,TRBV7-2,CASSSKGTSGGWETQYF,TGTGCCAGCAGCTCCAAGGGGACTAGCGGGGGTTGGGAGACCCAGTACTTC
TRBD2,TRBJ2-1,few,TRBV24-1,CATTRTSTNEQFF,TGTGCCACCACTAGGACTAGTACCAATGAGCAGTTCTTC
NA,TRBJ2-7,many,TRBV5-1,CASSMELAGSEQYF,TGCGCCAGCAGCATGGAGCTCGCGGGCAGCGAGCAGTACTTC
TRBD1,TRBJ2-1,few,TRBV5-1,CASSDGQGINEQFF,TGCGCCAGCAGCGACGGACAGGGTATCAATGAGCAGTTCTTC
TRBD2,TRBJ2-7,few,TRBV5-1,CASSDTSGAYEQYF,TGCGCCAGCAGCGACACTAGCGGGGCCTACGAGCAGTACTTC
NA,TRBJ2-1,few,TRBV11-2,CASSSVSGVYNEQFF,TGTGCCAGCAGCTCTGTAAGCGGAGTATACAATGAGCAGTTCTTC
TRBD1,TRBJ1-6,NA,TRBV28,CASSLGQHSPLHF,TGTGCCAGCAGTTTGGGACAGCATTCACCCCTCCACTTT
TRBD1,TRBJ1-4,NA,TRBV7-8,CASSLVTGGGEKLFF,TGTGCCAGCAGCTTAGTGACAGGGGGCGGTGAAAAACTGTTTTTT
TRBD1,TRBJ2-1,few,TRBV5-6,CASSVVDRVDEQFF,TGTGCCAGCAGCGTGGTGGACAGGGTGGATGAGCAGTTCTTC
NA,TRBJ2-7,many,TRBV7-2,CASSLVGDPYEQYF,TGTGCCAGCAGCTTAGTAGGCGATCCATACGAGCAGTACTTC
NA,TRBJ2-2,NA,TRBV9,CASSVEVRPGELFF,TGTGCCAGCAGCGTAGAGGTCCGTCCCGGGGAGCTGTTTTTT
NA,TRBJ2-2,NA,TRBV20-1,CSARGVARQSVGELFF,TGCAGTGCTAGAGGGGTTGCGCGGCAGTCCGTCGGGGAGCTGTTTTTT
TRBD2,TRBJ2-7,few,TRBV20-1,CSASIPGTSYEQYF,TGCAGTGCGAGCATTCCCGGGACTAGCTACGAGCAGTACTTC
NA,TRBJ2-1,few,TRBV12-3/TRBV12-4,CASRVGTTYNEQFF,TGTGCCAGCAGGGTCGGGACAACTTACAATGAGCAGTTCTTC
NA,TRBJ2-4,NA,TRBV28,CASSFWGRFEIAKNIQYF,TGTGCCAGCAGTTTTTGGGGGCGCTTCGAAATAGCCAAAAACATTCAGTACTTC
NA,TRBJ2-3,few,TRBV5-1,CASTKMTSTDTQYF,TGCGCCAGCACAAAAATGACGAGCACAGATACGCAGTATTTT
NA,TRBJ1-5,few,TRBV20-1,CSAREGSSNQPQHF,TGCAGTGCTAGAGAGGGATCGAGCAATCAGCCCCAGCATTTT
NA,TRBJ1-1,NA,TRBV10-3,CAISDGTQNTEAFF,TGTGCCATCAGTGATGGGACACAGAACACTGAAGCTTTCTTT
TRBD1,TRBJ1-1,few,TRBV19,CASWDRGRKNTEAFF,TGTGCCAGTTGGGACAGGGGGCGGAAGAACACTGAAGCTTTCTTT
NA,TRBJ2-1,few,TRBV20-1,CSARGSQGGEYEQFF,TGCAGTGCTAGAGGATCACAGGGGGGGGAGTATGAGCAGTTCTTC
TRBD1,TRBJ2-7,many,TRBV20-1,CSARRGQGAHEQYF,TGCAGTGCTCGACGAGGACAGGGGGCACACGAGCAGTACTTC
NA,TRBJ1-1,NA,TRBV12-3/TRBV12-4,CASSLGGYNTEAFF,TGTGCCAGCAGTTTGGGGGGGTATAACACTGAAGCTTTCTTT
NA,TRBJ2-2,few,TRBV5-1,CASSLHFEQGTGELFF,TGCGCCAGCAGCTTGCACTTTGAACAGGGAACCGGGGAGCTGTTTTTT
NA,TRBJ2-3,many,TRBV12-3/TRBV12-4,CASSPYRDTDTQYF,TGTGCCAGCAGTCCATACAGGGACACAGATACGCAGTATTTT
TRBD1,TRBJ2-7,NA,TRBV6-2/TRBV6-3,CASKLQGLDEQYF,TGTGCCAGCAAACTACAGGGGCTGGACGAGCAGTACTTC
NA,TRBJ2-1,NA,TRBV11-2,CASSQTAASSYNEQFF,TGTGCCAGCAGCCAAACGGCGGCTAGCTCCTACAATGAGCAGTTCTTC
TRBD2,TRBJ2-7,NA,TRBV5-6,CASTREREVLGEQYF,TGTGCCAGCACGCGGGAGCGGGAGGTTTTGGGGGAGCAGTACTTC
TRBD2,TRBJ2-1,many,TRBV12-3/TRBV12-4,CASNPAGLAGDNEQFF,TGTGCCAGCAACCCGGCGGGACTAGCGGGAGACAATGAGCAGTTCTTC
TRBD2,TRBJ2-7,few,TRBV4-2,CASSQDFSGGQGSYEQYF,TGTGCCAGCAGCCAAGATTTTAGCGGGGGGCAGGGATCCTACGAGCAGTACTTC
NA,TRBJ1-1,NA,TRBV7-2,CASSLSRGGGTEAFF,TGTGCCAGCAGCTTAAGTCGGGGTGGAGGCACTGAAGCTTTCTTT
TRBD2,TRBJ2-7,few,TRBV6-2/TRBV6-3,CATSGGLAGASLSYEQYF,TGTGCCACCTCAGGGGGACTAGCGGGGGCTTCCCTCTCCTACGAGCAGTACTTC
NA,TRBJ2-3,few,TRBV18,CASSPPNGDTQYF,TGTGCCAGCTCACCACCGAATGGGGATACGCAGTATTTT
TRBD1,TRBJ2-3,many,TRBV24-1,CATSDKRDRNTDTQYF,TGTGCCACCAGTGACAAACGGGACAGGAACACAGATACGCAGTATTTT
NA,TRBJ2-1,NA,TRBV29-1,CSVDSGGSYNEQFF,TGCAGCGTTGATAGTGGGGGCTCCTACAATGAGCAGTTCTTC
TRBD2,TRBJ2-7,many,TRBV12-3/TRBV12-4,CASGLQGGDEQYF,TGTGCCAGCGGTTTGCAGGGAGGGGACGAGCAGTACTTC
NA,TRBJ2-3,NA,TRBV10-3,CAISETGSSTDTQYF,TGTGCCATCAGTGAAACAGGCTCAAGCACAGATACGCAGTATTTT
NA,TRBJ1-1,many,TRBV11-2,CASSAVAWGTEAFF,TGTGCCAGCAGCGCCGTCGCGTGGGGGACTGAAGCTTTCTTT